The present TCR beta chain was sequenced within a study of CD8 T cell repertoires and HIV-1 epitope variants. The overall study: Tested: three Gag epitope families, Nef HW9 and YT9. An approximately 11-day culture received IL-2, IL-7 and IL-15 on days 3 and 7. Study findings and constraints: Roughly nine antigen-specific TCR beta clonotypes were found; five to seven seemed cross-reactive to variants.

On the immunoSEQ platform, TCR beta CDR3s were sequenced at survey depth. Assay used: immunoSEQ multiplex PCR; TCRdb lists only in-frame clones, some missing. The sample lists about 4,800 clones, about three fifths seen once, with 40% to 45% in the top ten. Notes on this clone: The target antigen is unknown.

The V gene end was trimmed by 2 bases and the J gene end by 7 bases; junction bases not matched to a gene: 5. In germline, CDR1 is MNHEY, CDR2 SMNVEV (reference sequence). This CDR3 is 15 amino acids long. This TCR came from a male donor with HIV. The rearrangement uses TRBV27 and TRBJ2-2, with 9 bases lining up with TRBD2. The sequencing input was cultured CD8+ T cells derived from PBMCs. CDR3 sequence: CASSLAGGLGGELFF. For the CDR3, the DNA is TGTGCCAGCAGTTTAGCGGGGGGGTTGGGCGGGGAGCTGTTTTTT.